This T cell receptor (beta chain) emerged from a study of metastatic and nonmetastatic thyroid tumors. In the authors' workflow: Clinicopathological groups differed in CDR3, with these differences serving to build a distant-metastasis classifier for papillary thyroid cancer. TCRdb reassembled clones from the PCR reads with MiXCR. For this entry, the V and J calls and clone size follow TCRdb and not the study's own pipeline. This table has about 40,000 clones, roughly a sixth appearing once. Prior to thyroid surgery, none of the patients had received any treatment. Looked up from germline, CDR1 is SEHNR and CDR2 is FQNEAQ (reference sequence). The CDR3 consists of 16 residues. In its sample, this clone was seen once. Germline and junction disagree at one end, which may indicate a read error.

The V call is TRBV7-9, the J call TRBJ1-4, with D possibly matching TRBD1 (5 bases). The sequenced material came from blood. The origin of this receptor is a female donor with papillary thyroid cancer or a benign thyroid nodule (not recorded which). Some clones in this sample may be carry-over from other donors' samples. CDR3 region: CASSLSGNKAGEKLFF. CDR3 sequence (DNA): TGTGCCAGCAGCTTATCGGGAAATAAGGCGGGGGAAAAACTGTTCTTT. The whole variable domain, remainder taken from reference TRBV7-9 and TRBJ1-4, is DTGVSQNPRHKITKRGQNVTFRCDPISEHNRLYWYRQTLGQGPEFLTYFQNEAQLEKSRLLSDRFSAERPKGSFSTLEIQRTEQGDSAMYLCASSLSGNKAGEKLFFGSGTQLSVL.